This T cell receptor beta chain was sequenced during a study of cytomegalovirus exposure and HLA in healthy donors. Whole-study results and caveats: A later examination showed that TCR association rates differed by HLA locus, with DRB1 most and HLA-C fewest.

This clone was seen a single time. Its specificity is unknown. The junction does not match germline at one end; this may be a read error. 60 Vbeta and 13 Jbeta primers were used in PCR. Clones were read by immunoSEQ multiplex PCR, and TCRdb kept only the in-frame ones, dropping some. The data show approximately 190,000 clones, under 90% seen once. This CDR3 contains 12 residues. Germline-derived CDR1 and CDR2 are SEHNR and FQNEAQ (reference sequence). The chain links TRBV7-9 to TRBJ1-1, with a tentative D call TRBD1 (5 bases). The material sequenced was PBMCs. This TCR derives from a boy younger than 10 in good health and CMV-seronegative. The CDR3 nucleotides are TGTGCCAGCAGCTCACTGGACACCGAAGCTTTCTTT. It is translated as CASSSLDTEAFF.